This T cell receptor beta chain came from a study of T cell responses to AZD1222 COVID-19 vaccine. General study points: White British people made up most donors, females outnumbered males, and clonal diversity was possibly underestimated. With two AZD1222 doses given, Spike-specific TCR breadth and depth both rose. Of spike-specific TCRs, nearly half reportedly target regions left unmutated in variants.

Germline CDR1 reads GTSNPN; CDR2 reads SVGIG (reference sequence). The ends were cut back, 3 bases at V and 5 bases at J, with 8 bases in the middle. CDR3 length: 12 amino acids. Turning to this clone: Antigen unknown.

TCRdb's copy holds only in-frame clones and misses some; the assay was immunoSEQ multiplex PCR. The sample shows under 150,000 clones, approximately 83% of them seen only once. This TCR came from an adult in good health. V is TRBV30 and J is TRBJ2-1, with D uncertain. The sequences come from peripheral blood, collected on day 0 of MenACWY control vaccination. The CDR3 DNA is TGTGCCTGGAGCCGGCAACACAATGAGCAGTTCTTC. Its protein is CAWSRQHNEQFF.